This TCR beta chain comes out of a study of blood T cell repertoires in COVID-19. The data were produced by immunoSEQ multiplex PCR, yet TCRdb's version contains in-frame clones alone and is incomplete. The table lists 130,000 to 150,000 clones, about 89% of them singletons. This CDR3 has 13 amino acids. Trimming removed 4 bases from V and 5 bases from J, with 8 bases in between. Germline loops: CDR1 KGHDR, CDR2 SFDVKD. This clone appeared a few times. Sequencing input: peripheral blood. This receptor was identified in a man aged 50 or older who had recovered from COVID-19. The chain links TRBV24-1 to TRBJ2-1, with D unclear. In DNA form, the CDR3 reads TGTGCCACCAGTGACTTCCGGGACAATGAGCAGTTCTTC. Its protein product is CATSDFRDNEQFF.